These 27 T cell receptor beta chains were all obtained from the same sample, sequenced in a study of T cells in Graves' hyperthyroidism and ophthalmopathy. Regions amplified from RNA transcripts were the TCR beta CDR3 regions. HTBI primers were used for first-round RT-PCR of the TCR CDR3. TCRdb called the multiplex PCR reads again in MiXCR, with one record for every CDR3 protein. The data show approximately 500,000 distinct CDR3 sequences, about 45% seen once. Material for sequencing was peripheral blood or thyroid tissue (not recorded which). The receptor set was obtained from a woman under 30 with Graves' hyperthyroidism.

This clonotype occurred many times. The chain carries TRBV4-1 and TRBJ2-7; D gene unclear. Germline loops: CDR1 MGHRA, CDR2 YSYEKL. This CDR3 has 13 amino acids. Trimming cost V 6 bases and J 2 bases, with 11 bases left between them. This chain's CDR3 is CASSDGPAYEQYF. The CDR3 nucleotides read TGCGCCAGCAGTGACGGGCCTGCCTACGAGCAGTACTTC.

The chain employs TRBV7-9 and TRBJ2-1, with 7 bases lining up with TRBD1. This CDR3 contains 16 residues. Trimming cost V 6 bases and J 2 bases; bases outside gene matches: 10. The germline V gene has CDR1 SEHNR and CDR2 FQNEAQ (reference sequence). In DNA, the CDR3 is TGTGCCAGCAGACAGGGGACAGTTGTAGCCTACAATGAGCAGTTCTTC. Translated: CASRQGTVVAYNEQFF.

This clonotype was seen a handful of times. V gene TRBV6-2 or TRBV6-3 combines with J gene TRBJ2-2; no definite D call. This CDR3 has 16 residues. Germline lookup yields CDR1 MNHEY and CDR2 SVGEGT. V gave up 2 bases and J gave up 1 base, with 11 bases separating them. Written as DNA, the CDR3 is TGTGCCAGCAGTTACGATTCGGTACTGAACACCGGGGAGCTGTTTTTT. Translated: CASSYDSVLNTGELFF.

This clonotype showed up many times. V and J are TRBV12-3 or TRBV12-4 and TRBJ1-1; 8 positions agree with TRBD1. J was trimmed by 4 bases and V by 6 bases; bases with no gene match: 7. The CDR3 sequence is 14 residues long. The CDR3: CASRPTGVVTEAFF. The CDR3 coding sequence is TGTGCCAGCAGGCCGACAGGGGTTGTCACTGAAGCTTTCTTT.

This clonotype was counted once. The rearrangement links TRBV10-3 to TRBJ2-7, with 9 bases fitting TRBD2. V gave up 4 bases and J gave up 1 base; unmatched junction bases: 11. CDR3 length: 17 residues. CDR1 and CDR2 from the germline V gene are ENHRY and SYGVKD. CDR3 DNA: TGTGCCATCAGTGCTAGAAGGCTAGCGGGACGTTCCTACGAGCAGTACTTC. This encodes CAISARRLAGRSYEQYF.

This clonotype was recorded at least ten times. This CDR3 is CATIVIRGDSNQPQHF. CDR3 sequence (DNA): TGTGCCACCATAGTGATCAGGGGAGATAGCAATCAGCCCCAGCATTTT. V and J are TRBV24-1 and TRBJ1-5; a possible D gene is TRBD1 (6 bases). Germline V CDR1 and CDR2: KGHDR, SFDVKD. Trimming took 8 bases from V and 0 from J, leaving 16 bases between them. The CDR3 sequence is 16 residues long.

The J gene is TRBJ2-3, the V gene TRBV12-3 or TRBV12-4, with D perhaps matching TRBD1 (5 bases). This CDR3 has 15 amino acids. V lost 4 bases to trimming and J lost 1 base, with 12 bases between them. CDR3: CASSSLDSRTDTQYF. In DNA form, the CDR3 reads TGTGCCAGCAGTTCTCTAGACAGCCGCACAGATACGCAGTATTTT.

This clonotype was recorded at least ten times. CDR3 in amino acids: CASSEDTWDSYGPEAFF. CDR3 DNA: TGTGCCAGCAGTGAAGATACCTGGGACTCCTACGGCCCTGAAGCTTTCTTT. The chain recombines TRBV6-6 with TRBJ1-1, with D perhaps matching TRBD1 (5 bases). The CDR3 length is 17 residues. The germline CDR1 and CDR2 sequences are MNHNY and SVGAGI (reference sequence). V lost 5 bases and J lost 6, with 25 bases in between.

The chain recombines TRBV7-2 with TRBJ1-4; the match to TRBD1 covers 8 bases. Germline-derived CDR1 and CDR2 are SGHTA and FQGNSA. V trimming: 11 bases; J trimming: 10 bases; junction bases outside the gene matches: 12. The CDR3 sequence is 13 residues long. The CDR3, as DNA: TGTGCCGTACCGGGACAGGAGTTCTCAAAACTGTTTTTT. Protein product: CAVPGQEFSKLFF.

The V call is TRBV7-6, the J call TRBJ2-5, with a tentative D call TRBD2 (5 bases). The CDR3 sequence is 14 residues long. The germline V gene encodes CDR1 SGHVS and CDR2 FNYEAQ. V shed 5 bases and J shed 5 bases, with 15 bases lying between them. The CDR3 bases are TGTGCCAGCAGCCCCACGGGGATGGGGGAGACCCAGTACTTC. This codes for CASSPTGMGETQYF.

J is TRBJ2-7 and V is TRBV10-3; a possible D gene is TRBD2 (6 bases). Germline values: CDR1 ENHRY, CDR2 SYGVKD. There are 10 residues in the CDR3. Written as DNA, the CDR3 is TGTGCAACCCGCGGGGTCGAGCAGTACTTC. Its protein is CATRGVEQYF.

The V gene is TRBV7-9, the J gene TRBJ1-4; D uncertain. V lost 3 bases and J 8 bases, leaving 7 bases between the germline ends. This CDR3 contains 12 residues. Germline V CDR1 and CDR2: SEHNR, FQNEAQ (reference sequence). The CDR3 region has the DNA TGTGCCAGCAGCTTTAAGGGCGAAAAACTGTTTTTT. The encoded protein is CASSFKGEKLFF.

This clonotype was detected ten times or more. The chain has TRBV4-1 and TRBJ1-1; D call uncertain. With 0 bases removed from V and 4 bases from J, the gap between germline ends came to 9 bases. Per the germline V gene, CDR1 is MGHRA and CDR2 is YSYEKL. There are 14 residues in the CDR3. The CDR3 here is CASSQDQVGTEAFF. DNA of the CDR3: TGCGCCAGCAGCCAAGATCAGGTGGGCACTGAAGCTTTCTTT.

The chain is built from TRBV2 and TRBJ1-5, with 8 bases lining up with TRBD1. The V gene's germline CDR1 is SNHLY and CDR2 FYNNEI. Trimming cost V 7 bases and J 6 bases; bases outside gene matches: 14. The CDR3 covers 16 residues. The DNA of the CDR3 is TGTGCCAGCAAATGGGACGGACAGGGAGGAGGTCAGCCCCAGCATTTT. Protein sequence: CASKWDGQGGGQPQHF.

V and J are TRBV18 and TRBJ2-5, with D perhaps matching TRBD1 (6 bases). The CDR3 has 10 amino acids. Germline CDR1 reads KGHSH; CDR2 reads LQKENI. Between the trimmed V and J ends, which lost 6 bases and 13 bases, there was a span of 12 bases. In nucleotides, the CDR3 is TGTGCCAGCTCCGCCGGGACAACGTACTTC. Protein: CASSAGTTYF.

The chain links TRBV25-1 to TRBJ2-3; tentative D call: TRBD1 (6 bases). In germline, CDR1 is MGHDK, CDR2 SYGVNS. V shed 4 bases and J shed 1 base, with 12 bases lying between them. The CDR3 consists of 15 residues. CDR3 residues: CASSVWDMGTDTQYF. The CDR3 nucleotides read TGTGCCAGCAGTGTATGGGACATGGGCACAGATACGCAGTATTTT.

This rearrangement joins TRBV6-1 to TRBJ1-5; the match to TRBD1 covers 7 bases. Trimming cost V 7 bases and J 1 base; bases outside gene matches: 7. The CDR3 sequence is 15 residues long. Germline CDR1 MNHNS, CDR2 SASEGT. CDR3 region: CASIRQGGSNQPQHF. Here the CDR3 DNA reads TGTGCCAGCATTAGACAGGGTGGGAGCAATCAGCCCCAGCATTTT.

J is TRBJ2-2 and V is TRBV25-1, with 8 nucleotides matching TRBD2. The V segment lost 7 bases and the J segment 3 bases; nucleotides outside the gene matches: 10. This CDR3 is built from 16 residues. Germline V gene sequence: CDR1 MGHDK, CDR2 SYGVNS. The CDR3 coding sequence is TGTGCCAGCACCCCCCCTTTAGCGGGGCACACCGGGGAGCTGTTTTTT. Translation: CASTPPLAGHTGELFF.

This clonotype was recorded many times. The chain employs TRBV7-2 and TRBJ2-5, with TRBD1 matching over 8 bases. The germline gives CDR1 SGHTA, CDR2 FQGNSA. This CDR3 region has 13 residues. Unmatched junction bases numbered 5, after V lost 5 bases and J lost 6 bases. CDR3 region: CASSLGQGQTQYF. DNA for the CDR3: TGTGCCAGCAGCCTCGGACAGGGACAGACCCAGTACTTC. Full variable domain (outside the CDR3, taken from reference TRBV7-2 and TRBJ2-5): GAGVSQSPSNKVTEKGKDVELRCDPISGHTALYWYRQSLGQGLEFLIYFQGNSAPDKSGLPSDRFSAERTGGSVSTLTIQRTQQEDSAVYLCASSLGQGQTQYFGPGTRLLVL.

This clonotype was counted ten times or more. The genes are TRBV12-3 or TRBV12-4 and TRBJ1-4; D might be TRBD1 (6 bases). The CDR3 runs 13 residues. Trimming pared 3 bases from V and 8 bases from J, leaving 10 bases between. The CDR3: CASSFQGQEKLFF. CDR3 nucleotide sequence: TGTGCCAGCAGTTTTCAGGGGCAGGAAAAACTGTTTTTT.

V is TRBV7-6 and J is TRBJ2-7, with D hard to call. The CDR3 extends over 14 amino acids. Germline CDR1 is SGHVS and CDR2 is FNYEAQ. V was cut by 1 base and J by 1 base, with 8 bases left in between. The CDR3 loop reads CASSLGWGSYEQYF. The CDR3 DNA follows: TGTGCCAGCAGCTTAGGATGGGGATCCTACGAGCAGTACTTC.

The rearrangement uses TRBV7-8 and TRBJ2-7; 7 positions match TRBD2. The J call is uncertain, as TRBJ2-1 better fits the DNA end. This CDR3 comprises 15 residues. The germline V gene has CDR1 SGHVS and CDR2 FQNEAQ. CDR3 coding DNA: TGTGCCAGCAGCGTAGGGAGGGGCTCCTACAATGAGCAGTTCTTC. Its translation is CASSVGRGSYNEQFF.

Concerning this clonotype: A much more abundant neighbour one base away suggests this may be a read error. The chain has TRBV5-4 and TRBJ2-7; D remains ambiguous. Germline CDR1 and CDR2: SGHNT and YYREEE (reference sequence). Trimming removed 2 bases at V and 6 bases at J, with 15 bases between. This CDR3 has 14 amino acids. The CDR3 nucleotides are TGTGCCAGCAGCTTCCCAGCTAGGGATGGCGAGCAGTACTTC. As protein: CASSFPARDGEQYF.

This clonotype was observed a few times. Being one base from a much bigger clone, this may be a read error. As the CDR3 is not closed by the conserved phenylalanine or tryptophan, this likely results from a read error. The V and J genes are TRBV4-1 and TRBJ2-7; no clear D. CDR3 length equals 11 residues. Trimming took off 0 bases at V and 6 bases at J, with 3 bases between the two ends. Germline V gene lookup returns CDR1 MGHRA and CDR2 YSYEKL. The CDR3 coding sequence is TGCGCCAGCAGCCAAGATGTCGAGCAGTACCTC. It yields the protein CASSQDVEQYL.

There are a few counts of this clonotype. This sequence joins TRBV6-5 and TRBJ1-3; possible D gene TRBD1, 6 bases. CDR3 length: 16 residues. Trimming removed 0 bases from V and 3 bases from J, with 12 bases in between. The germline V gene has CDR1 MNHEY and CDR2 SVGAGI. In DNA, the CDR3 is TGTGCCAGCAGTTACTCCCCGCAGACAGGTGGAAACACCATATATTTT. This translates into CASSYSPQTGGNTIYF.

The rearrangement links TRBV2 to TRBJ1-2; D remains ambiguous. This CDR3 is built from 14 residues. Germline assignment: CDR1 SNHLY and CDR2 FYNNEI. The ends were cut back, 10 bases at V and 5 bases at J, with 20 bases in the middle. CDR3 amino acids: CANTRAGGQYGYTF. The DNA for the CDR3 is TGTGCCAACACAAGAGCGGGAGGTCAGTATGGCTACACCTTC.

Worth noting for this clonotype: Since the CDR3 does not end with the conserved phenylalanine or tryptophan, this likely comes from a read error. The DNA is omitted, as the CDR3 cannot be located on it reliably, and the CDR3 follows TCRdb's listing. The chain links TRBV7-8 to TRBJ1-6. Ends included, the CDR3 has 10 residues. Germline V gene lookup returns CDR1 SGHVS and CDR2 FQNEAQ. This chain's CDR3 is CASSLEGPSV.